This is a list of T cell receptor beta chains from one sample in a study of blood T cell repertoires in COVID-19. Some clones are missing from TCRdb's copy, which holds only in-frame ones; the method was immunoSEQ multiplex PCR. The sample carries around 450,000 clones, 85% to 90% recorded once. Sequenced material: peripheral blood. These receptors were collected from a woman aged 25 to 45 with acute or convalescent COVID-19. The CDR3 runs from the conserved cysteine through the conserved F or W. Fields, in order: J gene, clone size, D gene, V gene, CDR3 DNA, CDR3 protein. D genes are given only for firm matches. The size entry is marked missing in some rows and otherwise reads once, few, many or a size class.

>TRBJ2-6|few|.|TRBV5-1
TGCGCCACAAGCCCCTTGATCTCTGGGGCCAACGTCCTGACTTTC
CATSPLISGANVLTF
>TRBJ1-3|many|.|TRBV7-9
TGTGCCAGCAGTTCGAAACGCAGGGTCTCTGGAAACACCATATATTTT
CASSSKRRVSGNTIYF
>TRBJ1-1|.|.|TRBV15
TGTGCCACCAAACTACGGAATGAAGCTTTCTTT
CATKLRNEAFF
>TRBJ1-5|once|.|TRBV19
TGTGCCAGTGCCCTGGATAGCATGGGCAATCAGCCCCAGCATTTT
CASALDSMGNQPQHF
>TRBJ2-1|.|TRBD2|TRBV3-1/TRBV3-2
TGTGCCAGCAGCCAGGACGGGACTAGCGGGGATGAGCAGTTCTTC
CASSQDGTSGDEQFF
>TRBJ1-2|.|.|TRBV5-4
TGTGCCAGCAGCGCGGACTATGGCTACACCTTC
CASSADYGYTF
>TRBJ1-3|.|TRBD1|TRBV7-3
TGTGCCAGCAGCTGGACAACGGGACAGTTCTCTGGAAACACCATATATTTT
CASSWTTGQFSGNTIYF
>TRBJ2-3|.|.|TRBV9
TGTGCCAGCAGCGTAGTGGTGGGGGCTGGCACAGATACGCAGTATTTT
CASSVVVGAGTDTQYF
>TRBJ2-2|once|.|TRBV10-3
TGTGCCATCAGTGACAGGACCGGACTCCCCGGGGAGCTGTTTTTT
CAISDRTGLPGELFF
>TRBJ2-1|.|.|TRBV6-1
TGTGCCAGCAGTGAGGGGCAATCCTACAATGAGCAGTTCTTC
CASSEGQSYNEQFF
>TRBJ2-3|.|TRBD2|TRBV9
TGTGCCAGCAGCCCCGGGACTAGTGGAGATACGCAGTATTTT
CASSPGTSGDTQYF
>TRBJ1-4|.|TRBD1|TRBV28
TGTGCCAGCAGCGCTCTACAGGGGAGGCGGGAAAAACTGTTTTTT
CASSALQGRREKLFF
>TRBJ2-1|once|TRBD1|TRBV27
TGTGCCAGCAGGGGACAGGGGTTCAGCTCCTACAATGAGCAGTTCTTC
CASRGQGFSSYNEQFF
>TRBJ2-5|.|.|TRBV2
TGTGCCAGCAGTGATTCAGCCTCGGGGACCCAGTACTTC
CASSDSASGTQYF
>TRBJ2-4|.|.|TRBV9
TGTGCCAGCGGCCCGTGGTCGACCAAAAACATTCAGTACTTC
CASGPWSTKNIQYF
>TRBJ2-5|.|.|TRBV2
TGTGCCAGCAGCCTACCTCGGGAGGAGACCCAGTACTTC
CASSLPREETQYF
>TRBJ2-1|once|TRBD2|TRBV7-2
TGTGCCAGCAGCGAGTTAGCGGGGACCTACAATGAGCAGTTCTTC
CASSELAGTYNEQFF
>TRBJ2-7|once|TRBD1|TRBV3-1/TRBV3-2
TGTGCCAGCAGCCTTTCTGGACAGGGACTGGGATACGAGCAGTACTTC
CASSLSGQGLGYEQYF
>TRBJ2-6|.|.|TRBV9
TGTGCCAGCAGCCCCACAGGGAACTCTGGGGCCAACGTCCTGACTTTC
CASSPTGNSGANVLTF
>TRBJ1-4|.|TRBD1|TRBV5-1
TGCGCCAGCAGAGAAAACAGGGGGTTAAATGTCAATGAAAAACTGTTTTTT
CASRENRGLNVNEKLFF
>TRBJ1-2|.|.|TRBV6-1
TGTGCCAGCAGTGATCCGTCTGGGCCGGGGCCCCTAGCGTGGGGCTACACCTTC
CASSDPSGPGPLAWGYTF
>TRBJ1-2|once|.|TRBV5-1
TGCGCCAGCAGCCCAACTGATAACTATGGCTACACCTTC
CASSPTDNYGYTF
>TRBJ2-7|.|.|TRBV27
TGTGCCAGCAGTCTGGGGCGGTCCTACGAGCAGTACTTC
CASSLGRSYEQYF
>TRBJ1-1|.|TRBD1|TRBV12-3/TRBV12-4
TGTGCCAGCAGCGACAGGGTTTACACTGAAGCTTTCTTT
CASSDRVYTEAFF
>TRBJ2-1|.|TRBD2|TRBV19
TGTGCCAGTAGTATGGGGAGCGGGGGCCAAAATGAGCAGTTCTTC
CASSMGSGGQNEQFF
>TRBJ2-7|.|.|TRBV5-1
TGCGCCAGCAGCGTGCAAGCCATCGCAGGGGACGAGCAGTACTTC
CASSVQAIAGDEQYF
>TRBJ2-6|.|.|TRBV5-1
TGCGCCAGCGGGGCAGGTGGTGGGGCCAACGTCCTGACTTTC
CASGAGGGANVLTF
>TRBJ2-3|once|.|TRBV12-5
TGTGCTAGTGCCCAGAGGGGGAGCACAGATACGCAGTATTTT
CASAQRGSTDTQYF
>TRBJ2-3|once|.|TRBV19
TGTGCCAGTAGTGGGGGCCGACCCCCAGATACGCAGTATTTT
CASSGGRPPDTQYF
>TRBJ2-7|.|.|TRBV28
TGTGCCACCCAGTTTAATGTGTACGAGCAGTACTTC
CATQFNVYEQYF
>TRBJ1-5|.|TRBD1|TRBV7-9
TGTGCCAGCAGCCAGGGACAGCATACGCCCCAGCATTTT
CASSQGQHTPQHF
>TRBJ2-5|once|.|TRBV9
TGTGCCAGCAGCAAGACAGCTGCCCAAGAGACCCAGTACTTC
CASSKTAAQETQYF
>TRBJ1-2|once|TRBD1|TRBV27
TGTGCCAGCAGTTCAGCGACAGGGTTGAGAGGCTACACCTTC
CASSSATGLRGYTF
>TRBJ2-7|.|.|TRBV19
TGTGCCAGTAGTATCGGACAGCGGATTCACGAGCAGTACTTC
CASSIGQRIHEQYF
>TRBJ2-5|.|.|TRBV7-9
TGTGCCAGCAGCCCCCAGGGGGGGACTAGGGTAGAGACCCAGTACTTC
CASSPQGGTRVETQYF
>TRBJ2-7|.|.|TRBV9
TGTGCCAGCAGCGCAGGACAGTACGGCACCTACGAGCAGTACTTC
CASSAGQYGTYEQYF
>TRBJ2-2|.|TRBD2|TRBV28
TGTGCCAGCAGGGTCAGACTAGCGGGGCGGACCGGGGAGCTGTTTTTT
CASRVRLAGRTGELFF
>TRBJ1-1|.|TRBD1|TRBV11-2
TGTGCCAGCAGCTTAGTCCGACAGGGGGGCACTGAAGCTTTCTTT
CASSLVRQGGTEAFF
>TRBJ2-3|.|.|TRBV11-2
TGTGCCAGCAGCTTAATCCCTTCAGGGTTGGATACGCAGTATTTT
CASSLIPSGLDTQYF
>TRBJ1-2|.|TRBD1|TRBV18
TGTGCCAGCTCCCTTACTACAGGGGGCTATTTGGATGGCTACACCTTC
CASSLTTGGYLDGYTF
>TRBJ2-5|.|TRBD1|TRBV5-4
TGTGCCAGCAGCCTTTGGACAGGGGGCGAGACCCAGTACTTC
CASSLWTGGETQYF
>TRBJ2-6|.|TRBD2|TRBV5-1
TGCGCCAGCAGCTTTCTTAGCCAGGGACTATACTCTGGGGCCAACGTCCTGACTTTC
CASSFLSQGLYSGANVLTF